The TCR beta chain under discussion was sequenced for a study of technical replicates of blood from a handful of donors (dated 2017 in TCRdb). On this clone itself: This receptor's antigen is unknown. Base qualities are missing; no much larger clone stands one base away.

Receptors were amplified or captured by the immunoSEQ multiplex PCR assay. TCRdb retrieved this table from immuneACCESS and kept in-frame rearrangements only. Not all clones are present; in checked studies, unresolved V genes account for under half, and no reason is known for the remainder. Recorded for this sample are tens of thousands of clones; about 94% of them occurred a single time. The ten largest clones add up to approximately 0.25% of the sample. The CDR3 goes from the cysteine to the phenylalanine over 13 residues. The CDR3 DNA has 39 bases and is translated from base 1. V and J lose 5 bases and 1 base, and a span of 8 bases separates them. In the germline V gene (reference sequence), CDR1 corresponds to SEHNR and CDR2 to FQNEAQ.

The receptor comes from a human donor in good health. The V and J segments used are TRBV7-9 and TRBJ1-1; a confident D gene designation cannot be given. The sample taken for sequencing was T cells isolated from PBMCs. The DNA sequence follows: TGTGCCAGCAGCCAAACATGGAACACTGAAGCTTTCTTT. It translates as CASSQTWNTEAFF.